The entry below describes one TCR beta chain. The record originates from a study of PD-L1 blockade in urothelial cancer. Whole-study context: Bladder-origin urothelial cancer in males described about 85% of the 29 patients. Blood yielded a median of approximately 130,000 T cells per sample. Prior chemotherapy regimens per patient numbered 0 to 3.

The V gene end was trimmed by 8 bases and the J gene end by 4 bases; junction bases not matched to a gene: 15. There are 16 residues in the CDR3. Germline-derived CDR1 and CDR2 are GTSNPN and SVGIG (reference sequence). Generated by immunoSEQ multiplex PCR, the TCRdb table keeps only in-frame clones and is missing some. The sample lists around 120,000 clones; approximately 85% were seen once. The diagnosis in patients was locally advanced or metastatic urothelial carcinoma. This sequence was found in a man over 45 with urothelial cancer. The specimen was PBMCs, collected around atezolizumab (anti-PD-L1) treatment. The genes are TRBV30 and TRBJ1-2, with TRBD1 identical over 11 bases. Here the CDR3 reads CARPGQGVPRSYGYTF. The CDR3 region has the DNA TGTGCCCGACCGGGACAGGGGGTCCCCCGGTCCTATGGCTACACCTTC.